Detailed here is one TCR beta chain. This clone was found a few times. There is no known antigen for this receptor. No base-level quality is on record; no much larger clone is a single base apart. High-throughput TCRbeta CDR3 sequencing of frozen genomic DNA was performed by immunoSEQ, with PCR amplification, mapping, bias correction and internal controls included. The study's processing was this. Only productive rearrangements were retained, with each unique TCRbeta sequence defined by its CDR3 nucleotide sequence together with its V and J gene. For classification of a sequence as donor-reactive, at least 5-fold expansion in CFSE-low cells relative to unstimulated pre-transplant cells and a frequency of at least 0.01% were required. To ensure at least 90% detection power, minimum frequency thresholds were set for each subject based on that subject's lowest-template unstimulated sample. Jensen-Shannon divergence between the top 1000 TCRbeta sequences after and before transplant was used to measure repertoire turnover. Two-sided Fisher's exact tests were used to test for changes in the detection of donor-reactive sequences. TCRdb provides this immuneACCESS table in a form limited to in-frame rearrangements. Some clones are lacking; in checked studies, under half of them reflect an unresolved V gene, and why the rest are absent is not known. That table is the source of V, J and clone size, and D and trimming were worked out from the DNA. Here the sample has about 76,000 clones; around four fifths occur a single time. The ten largest clones represent 2.5% to 3% of the sample.

Thawed unstimulated PBMCs were stained for CD3, CD4 and CD8 and FACS-sorted into CD3+CD4+ and CD3+CD8+ populations. Each of the 8 studied subjects was randomized to immunosuppression withdrawal. The Qiagen DNeasy Blood and Tissue Kit was used for isolation of genomic DNA. These data are taken from a study of T cell clones after liver transplantation (dated by TCRdb to about 2019). In the study overall: ITN030ST, the source of the samples, was a randomized trial that attempted immunosuppression withdrawal within 2 years of liver transplantation. Until randomization at 12-24 months post-transplant, subjects were given standard immunosuppression, with no induction therapy. Blood samples were collected pre-transplant, then pre-randomization ahead of withdrawal, and finally post-randomization once withdrawal had either been completed or failed. Third party-reactive TCRbeta sequences from pre-transplant MLRs were also identified as an antigen-independent comparator for donor-reactive sequences. To count as tolerant, a recipient had to stay completely off immunosuppression for at least one year without liver enzymes climbing beyond twice the upper limit of normal. Of the eight recipients, three were HCV-positive, while the remaining recipients had been transplanted for non-autoimmune, non-viral indications. Donor-reactive T cell clones were identified by TCRbeta sequencing following a pre-transplant mixed lymphocyte reaction and were subsequently tracked in post-transplant blood. A cohort of 8 liver transplant recipients was studied, of whom 3 were classified as tolerant and 5 as non-tolerant.

The germline V gene specifies MDHEN as CDR1 and SYDVKM as CDR2. From V the trimming removes 5 bases and from J it removes 9 bases, while the gene matches leave 11 bases of the junction unaccounted for. The CDR3 numbers 14 residues from cysteine through phenylalanine. The CDR3 DNA has 42 bases and is translated from base 1. Study-wide conclusions, independent of this receptor: Once repertoire turnover was taken into account, donor-reactive detection showed a significant reduction for CD4 in 7 of 8 subjects and for CD8 in 8 of 8. A significant post-transplant decrease in circulating donor-reactive CD4 TCRbeta sequences was observed in 5 of 8 subjects, irrespective of tolerance or HCV status. The conclusions were preliminary, being limited by small, heterogeneous patient numbers and by non-standardized post-transplant time points. Because no allograft tissue specimens were available, donor-reactive T cells may have migrated into the graft instead of being deleted. Low numbers of available donor cells limited the measurable donor-reactive repertoire in a couple of subjects. Donor-reactive sequences declined more than third party-reactive ones, suggesting partial antigen-specific deletion unrelated to withdrawal success.

The receptor chain draws on TRBV28 and TRBJ2-7, with 9 bases in between that match TRBD1. The material was CD4+ T cells from blood, obtained at the 22-month timepoint. The clonotype was recovered from a human patient who received a liver transplant. After a transplant, not all T cells may be the patient's own; some may come from the graft donor. CDR3 reads: CASSRGQGNTGQYF. The nucleotide sequence reads as follows: TGTGCCAGCAGTCGGGGACAGGGAAACACAGGGCAGTACTTC.